One and the same sample provided the 20 T cell receptor beta chains below, sequenced in a study of blood T cell repertoires in COVID-19. Repertoires were generated with immunoSEQ multiplex PCR, while TCRdb's copy carries only in-frame clones and drops some. Altogether about 220,000 clones are present, roughly 88% being singletons, with the ten largest covering 14% to 15%. Material for sequencing was PBMCs or T cells enriched from blood (not recorded which). The receptor source for this set is a woman aged 45-60 years with acute COVID-19.

This chain connects TRBV4-3 to TRBJ2-2, with D perhaps TRBD1 (5 bases). The CDR3 totals 16 residues. Germline V lookup: CDR1 LGHNA, CDR2 YSLEER. With 4 bases removed from V and 4 bases from J, the gap between germline ends came to 16 bases. CDR3 amino acids: CASSPGPRVVTGELFF. DNA of the CDR3: TGCGCCAGCAGCCCTGGGCCCAGGGTAGTCACCGGGGAGCTGTTTTTT.

This clone has only one observation. The chain has TRBV4-2 and TRBJ1-1, with D unresolved. The ends were cut back, 2 bases at V and 1 base at J, with 8 bases in the middle. The CDR3 has 14 residues. Germline-derived CDR1 and CDR2 are LGHNA and YNFKEQ. CDR3 nucleotides: TGTGCCAGCAGCCAACCTAATAGGAACACTGAAGCTTTCTTT. Translated: CASSQPNRNTEAFF.

The chain is built from TRBV19 and TRBJ1-5, with a tentative D call TRBD1 (5 bases). CDR3 length: 11 residues. Deletions cut 8 bases from V and 10 bases from J, with 12 bases between. Germline CDR1 LNHDA, CDR2 SQIVND (reference sequence). The CDR3 sequence: CASRGLGPQHF. The DNA of the CDR3 is TGTGCCAGTCGGGGACTAGGACCCCAGCATTTT.

The chain uses TRBV18 and TRBJ1-4; 7 nucleotides align to TRBD1. Germline CDR1 is KGHSH and CDR2 is LQKENI. The CDR3 spans 16 residues. Losses at the gene ends were 3 bases for V and 5 bases for J; bases not matched to a gene: 9. The DNA for the CDR3 is TGTGCCAGCTCACCGAGGGACAGCCGGGGGAATGAAAAACTGTTTTTT. It codes for CASSPRDSRGNEKLFF. The full variable domain, rest sourced from reference TRBV18 and TRBJ1-4, is NAGVMQNPRHLVRRRGQEARLRCSPMKGHSHVYWYRQLPEEGLKFMVYLQKENIIDESGMPKERFSAEFPKEGPSILRIQQVVRGDSAAYFCASSPRDSRGNEKLFFGSGTQLSVL.

The chain is built from TRBV10-3 and TRBJ2-7; 10 bases align to TRBD1. This CDR3 has 14 amino acids. Germline V gives CDR1 ENHRY, CDR2 SYGVKD. V was pared by 6 bases and J by 3 bases, with 5 bases of the junction left unmatched. The CDR3 DNA is TGTGCCATCAGGGGGACAGGGGCCAACTACGAGCAGTACTTC. Its translation is CAIRGTGANYEQYF.

This rearrangement joins TRBV18 to TRBJ2-5, with 10 bases that match TRBD1. The CDR3 loop spans 17 amino acids. V lost 3 bases, J lost 5 bases, and 12 bases stayed unmatched. Per germline, CDR1 KGHSH and CDR2 LQKENI. CDR3 loop: CASSPGVGQGVRETQYF. In DNA, the CDR3 is TGTGCCAGCTCACCTGGAGTAGGACAGGGGGTTCGGGAGACCCAGTACTTC.

This chain links TRBV6-5 with TRBJ2-7; 8 nucleotides match TRBD2. V was pared by 6 bases and J by 5 bases, with 12 bases of the junction left unmatched. Germline V CDR1 and CDR2: MNHEY, SVGAGI. The CDR3 covers 15 residues. This chain's CDR3 is CASRRFLAGKHEQYF. CDR3 DNA sequence: TGTGCCAGCAGGCGCTTTCTAGCGGGTAAACACGAGCAGTACTTC.

V and J are TRBV18 and TRBJ1-1; TRBD1 is a possible D gene (5 bases). The CDR3 length is 12 residues. Trimming cost V 3 bases and J 9 bases, with 11 bases left between them. From germline, CDR1 is KGHSH and CDR2 LQKENI. CDR3 protein: CASSPAGQKAFF. As DNA, the CDR3 is TGTGCCAGCTCACCGGCGGGGCAGAAAGCTTTCTTT. Looking up the rest from reference TRBV18 and TRBJ1-1 gives the full variable domain: NAGVMQNPRHLVRRRGQEARLRCSPMKGHSHVYWYRQLPEEGLKFMVYLQKENIIDESGMPKERFSAEFPKEGPSILRIQQVVRGDSAAYFCASSPAGQKAFFGQGTRLTVV.

This chain links TRBV6-6 with TRBJ1-2; D uncertain. CDR3 length equals 14 residues. Germline CDR1 and CDR2: MNHNY and SVGAGI (reference sequence). The germline V and J ends were trimmed by 0 bases and 6 bases, with 11 bases remaining between them. The CDR3 nucleotides are TGTGCCAGCAGTTACTCAGCAGCGGATGATGGCTACACCTTC. Its translation: CASSYSAADDGYTF.

The CDR3 nucleotides read TGTGCCAGCTCCCTTCCTAGCGGGAGGGCCTACGAGCAGTACTTC. This encodes CASSLPSGRAYEQYF. The V call is TRBV18, the J call TRBJ2-7; 12 nucleotides line up with TRBD2. Germline V lookup: CDR1 KGHSH, CDR2 LQKENI. The CDR3 loop spans 15 amino acids. Trimming took 6 bases from V and 2 from J; bases not matched to a gene: 5.

This chain links TRBV7-3 with TRBJ2-7; weak D call: TRBD2 (5 bases). The V gene's germline CDR1 is SGHTA and CDR2 FQGTGA. Trimming removed 3 bases at V and 5 bases at J, with 11 bases between. This CDR3 region has 13 residues. CDR3 coding DNA: TGTGCCAGCAGCTTGGGAGTCACGAACGAGCAGTACTTC. Encoded protein: CASSLGVTNEQYF.

The V call is TRBV28, the J call TRBJ2-3; TRBD2 agrees at 10 bases. The CDR3 sequence is 15 residues long. CDR1 is MDHEN and CDR2 is SYDVKM in the germline V gene. The junction had 8 bases not matched to a gene; V was cut back by 1 base and J by 10 bases. For the CDR3, the DNA is TGTGCCAGCAGTTTATCGGCTAGCGGGAGAGTTCCGCAGTATTTT. Translation: CASSLSASGRVPQYF.

V usage is TRBV12-3 or TRBV12-4 and J usage is TRBJ2-2; D not certain. The V and J ends lost 5 bases and 4 bases respectively, with 5 bases between them. This CDR3 region has 12 residues. The CDR3 DNA sequence: TGTGCCAGCAGTAGTAGCACCGGGGAGCTGTTTTTT. Residues: CASSSSTGELFF.

V and J are TRBV27 and TRBJ2-1; 7 bases fit TRBD1. This CDR3 contains 14 residues. Germline CDR1 and CDR2: MNHEY and SMNVEV (reference sequence). Germline trimming cut 4 bases from V and 7 bases from J; bases unmatched to any gene: 7. The CDR3 bases are TGTGCCAGCAGTTACGACAGGGCAGGTAATGAGCAGTTCTTC. This codes for CASSYDRAGNEQFF.

The V call is TRBV18, the J call TRBJ1-5; tentative D call: TRBD1 (5 bases). This CDR3 spans 14 amino acids. V dropped 6 bases and J dropped 1 base, with 10 bases sitting between them. Germline CDR1 and CDR2: KGHSH and LQKENI. The CDR3, as DNA: TGTGCCAGCTCCCGGGGGTGGAGCAATCAGCCCCAGCATTTT. Translating gives CASSRGWSNQPQHF.

This clone came up once. V and J are TRBV2 and TRBJ2-6; D unresolved. V was clipped by 2 bases and J by 0 bases, with 14 bases between them. From germline, CDR1 is SNHLY and CDR2 FYNNEI. The CDR3 runs 18 residues. The CDR3 loop reads CASSERRNTLSGANVLTF. Written as DNA, the CDR3 is TGTGCCAGCAGTGAACGGCGGAATACACTCTCTGGGGCCAACGTCCTGACTTTC.

The genes are TRBV30 and TRBJ1-1; D is unresolved. The V and J ends lost 2 bases and 10 bases respectively, with 14 bases between them. Germline V lookup: CDR1 GTSNPN, CDR2 SVGIG (reference sequence). The CDR3 extends over 12 amino acids. The CDR3 nucleotides read TGTGCCTGGAGTCAGACGGGAATCCCAGCTTTCTTT. The encoded protein is CAWSQTGIPAFF. The entire variable domain, with the rest obtained from reference TRBV30 and TRBJ1-1, is as follows: SQTIHQWPATLVQPVGSPLSLECTVEGTSNPNLYWYRQAAGRGLQLLFYSVGIGQISSEVPQNLSASRPQDRQFILSSKKLLLSDSGFYLCAWSQTGIPAFFGQGTRLTVV.

V gene TRBV6-2 or TRBV6-3 combines with J gene TRBJ2-3; 7 bases are a match to TRBD2. Germline CDR1 MNHEY, CDR2 SVGEGT. J lost 0 bases, V lost 6 bases, and 9 bases had no gene match. CDR3 length: 16 amino acids. The CDR3: CASSKLREASTDTQYF. In nucleotides, the CDR3 is TGTGCCAGCAGCAAGCTCCGGGAGGCCAGCACAGATACGCAGTATTTT.

V usage is TRBV7-6 and J usage is TRBJ2-7; 11 bases map to TRBD1. CDR3 length equals 15 residues. V shed 6 bases, J shed 3 bases, and the junction held 7 bases outside the gene matches. In germline, CDR1 is SGHVS, CDR2 FNYEAQ. The CDR3 spells CASRPGQGAFYEQYF. The CDR3, as DNA: TGTGCCAGCAGACCCGGACAGGGGGCTTTCTACGAGCAGTACTTC.

The chain employs TRBV1 and TRBJ2-2; whether TRBD2, the table's D call, matches the DNA was not checked. TRBV1 is deemed a pseudogene. This CDR3 has 17 residues. The CDR3 DNA reads TGCACCAGCAGCCAAGATGGGGACTACGCGAACACCGGGGAGCTGTTTTTT. Amino acids: CTSSQDGDYANTGELFF.